Shown below are 11 T cell receptor beta chains from a single sample sequenced in a study of blood T cell repertoires in COVID-19. The protocol was immunoSEQ multiplex PCR, while the TCRdb copy is restricted to in-frame clones and leaves out a portion. The sample holds about 90,000 clones, roughly 80% seen once. Sequenced sample: peripheral blood. These TCRs come from a woman in her 70s with active or convalescent COVID-19.

V gene TRBV5-1 combines with J gene TRBJ1-4, with a tentative D call TRBD1 (5 bases). Per germline, CDR1 SGHRS and CDR2 YFSETQ. The V end lost 1 base, the J end lost 6 bases, and 13 bases lay between the germline ends. The length of the CDR3 is 15 residues. The CDR3 DNA reads TGCGCCAGCAGCTTGTTACCGGACAACCATGAAAAACTGTTTTTT. This codes for CASSLLPDNHEKLFF.

The gene calls are TRBV6-6 and TRBJ1-2, with a possible D match to TRBD1 (5 bases). This CDR3 comprises 14 residues. V lost 4 bases, J lost 6 bases, and 15 bases lay in between. Germline V lookup: CDR1 MNHNY, CDR2 SVGAGI (reference sequence). Here the CDR3 reads CASSSRQTLHGYTF. CDR3 nucleotides: TGTGCCAGCAGTTCCCGACAGACCCTCCATGGCTACACCTTC.

This chain links TRBV5-1 with TRBJ1-1; the D gene is possibly TRBD1 (5 bases). Deletions cut 4 bases from V and 1 base from J, with 11 bases between. The germline gives CDR1 SGHRS, CDR2 YFSETQ. The CDR3 loop spans 14 amino acids. The CDR3 is CASSGAGPNTEAFF. The CDR3 DNA sequence: TGCGCCAGCAGCGGCGCGGGGCCGAACACTGAAGCTTTCTTT.

This clone has only a few counts. The V and J genes are TRBV25-1 and TRBJ2-7; D is perhaps TRBD1 (6 bases). Germline V CDR1 and CDR2: MGHDK, SYGVNS. Deletions cut 7 bases from V and 7 bases from J, with 20 bases between. The CDR3 runs 14 residues. The DNA of the CDR3 is TGTGCCAGCATTGCCGGGACAATCCCTGTGGAGCAGTACTTC. Its protein product is CASIAGTIPVEQYF.

In this sample, this clone turned up a few times. The genes are TRBV11-2 and TRBJ1-2, with D tentatively TRBD1 (6 bases). The germline CDR1 and CDR2 sequences are SGHAT and FQNNGV. This CDR3 spans 13 amino acids. The V end lost 3 bases, the J end lost 6 bases, and 11 bases lay between the germline ends. This CDR3 reads CASSLTGPDGYTF. The DNA of the CDR3 is TGTGCCAGCAGCTTGACAGGACCTGATGGCTACACCTTC.

The CDR3 DNA reads TGCGCCAGCAGCTTGGTCCAGGGGAACAATGAGCAGTTCTTC. It yields the protein CASSLVQGNNEQFF. The chain recombines TRBV5-1 with TRBJ2-1; weak D call: TRBD1 (6 bases). Germline V gene sequence: CDR1 SGHRS, CDR2 YFSETQ. The CDR3 covers 14 residues. V gave up 0 bases and J gave up 5 bases, with 9 bases separating them.

The V gene is TRBV21-1, the J gene TRBJ2-7; the D segment call TRBD1 is taken from the table without a DNA check. TRBV21-1 is a pseudogene segment. This CDR3 is built from 19 residues. The CDR3 sequence: CASSKVPLDRGWRAYEQYF. Here the CDR3 DNA reads TGTGCCAGCAGCAAAGTGCCCCTCGACAGGGGGTGGAGGGCCTACGAGCAGTACTTC.

This clone was counted a single time. This chain uses TRBV2 with TRBJ1-2, with D unresolved. Germline V lookup: CDR1 SNHLY, CDR2 FYNNEI. Trimming left V 4 bases short and J 8 bases short, with 8 bases between. The CDR3 runs 11 residues. The CDR3 reads CASSVASGYTF. The CDR3 nucleotides are TGTGCCAGCAGTGTGGCTAGCGGCTACACCTTC.

This clone was seen repeatedly, ten times or more. This chain links TRBV20-1 with TRBJ2-7; perhaps TRBD1 as D (6 bases). The CDR3 sequence is 13 residues long. In germline, CDR1 is DFQATT, CDR2 SNEGSKA (reference sequence). V shed 3 bases and J shed 13 bases, with 22 bases lying between them. Here the CDR3 reads CSASFGPGEKVYF. CDR3 coding DNA: TGCAGTGCTAGTTTCGGCCCAGGGGAGAAGGTATACTTC.

This rearrangement joins TRBV6-4 to TRBJ1-6, with 7 bases fitting TRBD1. This CDR3 is built from 14 residues. Germline CDR1 reads MRHNA; CDR2 reads SNTAGT. The ends lost 4 bases at V and 7 bases at J; junction bases unmatched: 4. The CDR3 is CASSVETGNSPLHF. The DNA for the CDR3 is TGTGCCAGCAGTGTAGAGACAGGGAATTCACCCCTCCACTTT.

The rearrangement joins TRBV19 to TRBJ2-1; 9 positions agree with TRBD2. The CDR3 covers 17 residues. After removal of 1 base from V and 5 bases from J, the junction contained 9 bases not matched to a gene. CDR1 is LNHDA and CDR2 is SQIVND in the germline V gene (reference sequence). The CDR3 nucleotides are TGTGCCAGTAGTATAGTAGGAGTCGGACTAGCGAACAATGAGCAGTTCTTC. Translation: CASSIVGVGLANNEQFF.